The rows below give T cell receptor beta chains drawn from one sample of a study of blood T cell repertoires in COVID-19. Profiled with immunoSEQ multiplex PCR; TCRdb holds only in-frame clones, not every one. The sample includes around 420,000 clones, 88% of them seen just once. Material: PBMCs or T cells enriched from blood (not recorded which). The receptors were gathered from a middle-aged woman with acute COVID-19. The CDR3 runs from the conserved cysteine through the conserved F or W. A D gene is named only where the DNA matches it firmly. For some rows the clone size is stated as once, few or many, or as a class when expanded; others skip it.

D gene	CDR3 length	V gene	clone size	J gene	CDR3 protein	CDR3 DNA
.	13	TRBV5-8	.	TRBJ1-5	CASRKIGRPQGHF	TGTGCCAGCAGAAAGATAGGACGGCCCCAGGGACATTTT
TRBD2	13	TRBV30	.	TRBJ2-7	CAWSDSGGYEQYF	TGTGCCTGGAGTGATAGCGGGGGTTACGAGCAGTACTTC
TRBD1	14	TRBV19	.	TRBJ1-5	CASSRGQGTQPQHF	TGTGCCAGTAGTAGAGGACAGGGAACTCAGCCCCAGCATTTT
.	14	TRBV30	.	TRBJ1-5	CAWRFRGSNQPQHF	TGTGCCTGGAGATTCCGGGGTAGCAATCAGCCCCAGCATTTT
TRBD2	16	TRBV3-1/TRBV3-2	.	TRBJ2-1	CASSQELAGVLNEQFF	TGTGCCAGCAGCCAAGAGCTAGCGGGGGTTTTGAATGAGCAGTTCTTC
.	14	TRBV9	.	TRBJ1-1	CASSVGGSSTEAFF	TGTGCCAGCAGCGTGGGGGGTTCGAGTACTGAAGCTTTCTTT
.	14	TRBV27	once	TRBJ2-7	CASTRGGGPYEQYF	TGTGCCAGCACCAGAGGGGGGGGCCCCTACGAGCAGTACTTC
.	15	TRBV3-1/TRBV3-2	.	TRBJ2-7	CASSQEARAYYEQYF	TGTGCCAGCAGCCAAGAGGCTAGAGCCTACTACGAGCAGTACTTC
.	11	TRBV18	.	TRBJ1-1	CASNSNRAAFF	TGTGCCAGCAACAGTAACAGGGCCGCTTTCTTT
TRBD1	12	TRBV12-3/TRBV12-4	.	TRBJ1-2	CASSEQGNGYTF	TGTGCCAGCAGTGAACAGGGGAATGGCTACACCTTC
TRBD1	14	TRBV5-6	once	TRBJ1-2	CASSLVYRGGGYTF	TGTGCCAGCAGCTTGGTATACAGGGGAGGAGGCTACACCTTC
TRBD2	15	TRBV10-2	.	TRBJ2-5	CASSDVAGGWETQYF	TGCGCCAGCAGTGACGTAGCGGGGGGATGGGAGACCCAGTACTTC
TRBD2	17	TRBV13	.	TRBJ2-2	CASSADSGGGNTGELFF	TGTGCCAGCAGCGCCGATAGCGGGGGAGGGAACACCGGGGAGCTGTTTTTT
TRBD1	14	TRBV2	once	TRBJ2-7	CASNGQGGSYEQYF	TGTGCCAGCAATGGACAGGGAGGCTCCTACGAGCAGTACTTC
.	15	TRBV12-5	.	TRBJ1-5	CASGLVLGDAQPQHF	TGTGCTAGTGGTTTGGTATTAGGAGACGCTCAGCCCCAGCATTTT
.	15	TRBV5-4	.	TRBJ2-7	CASRAGTSVDYEQYF	TGTGCCAGCAGGGCTGGGACATCGGTGGATTACGAGCAGTACTTC
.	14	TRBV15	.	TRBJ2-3	CATSSPQSTDTQYF	TGTGCCACCAGCAGTCCTCAGAGCACAGATACGCAGTATTTT
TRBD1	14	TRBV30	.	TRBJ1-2	CAWSASRQGTGYTF	TGTGCCTGGAGTGCTTCGCGACAGGGGACTGGCTACACCTTC
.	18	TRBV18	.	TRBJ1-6	CASSPLVSTSSYNSPLHF	TGTGCCAGCTCGCCGCTGGTGTCTACGAGCTCCTATAATTCACCCCTCCACTTT
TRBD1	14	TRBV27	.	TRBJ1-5	CASSQQGDNQPQHF	TGTGCCAGCAGTCAACAGGGGGACAATCAGCCCCAGCATTTT
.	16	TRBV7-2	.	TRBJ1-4	CASSLAIWTVNEKLFF	TGTGCCAGCAGCTTAGCAATATGGACAGTTAATGAAAAACTGTTTTTT